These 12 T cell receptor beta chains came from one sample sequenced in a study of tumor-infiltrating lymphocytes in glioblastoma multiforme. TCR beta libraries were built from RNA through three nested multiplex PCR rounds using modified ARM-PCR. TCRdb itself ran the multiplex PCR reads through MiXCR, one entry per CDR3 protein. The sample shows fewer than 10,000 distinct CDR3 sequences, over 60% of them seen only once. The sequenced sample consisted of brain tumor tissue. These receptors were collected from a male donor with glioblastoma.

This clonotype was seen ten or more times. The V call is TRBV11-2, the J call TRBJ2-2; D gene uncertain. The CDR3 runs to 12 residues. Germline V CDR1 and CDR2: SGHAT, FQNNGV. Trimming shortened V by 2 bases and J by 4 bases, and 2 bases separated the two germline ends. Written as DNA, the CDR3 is TGTGCCAGCAGCTTACCCACCGGGGAGCTGTTTTTT. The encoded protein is CASSLPTGELFF.

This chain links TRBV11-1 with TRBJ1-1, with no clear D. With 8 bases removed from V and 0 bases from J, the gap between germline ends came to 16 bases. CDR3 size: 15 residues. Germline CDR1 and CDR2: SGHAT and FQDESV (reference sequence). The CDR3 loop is CASLKNPSMNTEAFF. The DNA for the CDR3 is TGTGCCAGCCTCAAAAATCCATCCATGAACACTGAAGCTTTCTTT.

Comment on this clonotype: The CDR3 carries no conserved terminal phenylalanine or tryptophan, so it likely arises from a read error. The CDR3 DNA is TGTGTCAGCAGCCCAAAGGGACAGGGGGGCACTGAAGCTTTCCTT. It specifies CVSSPKGQGGTEAFL. The chain combines TRBV11-2 with TRBJ1-1, with 11 bases that match TRBD1. This CDR3 has 15 amino acids. Germline CDR1 and CDR2: SGHAT and FQNNGV.

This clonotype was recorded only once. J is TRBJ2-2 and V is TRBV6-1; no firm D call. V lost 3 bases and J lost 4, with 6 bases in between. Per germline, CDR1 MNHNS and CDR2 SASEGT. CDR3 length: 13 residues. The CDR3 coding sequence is TGTGCCAGCAGTGAGTTTACCACCGGGGAGCTGTTTTTT. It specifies CASSEFTTGELFF.

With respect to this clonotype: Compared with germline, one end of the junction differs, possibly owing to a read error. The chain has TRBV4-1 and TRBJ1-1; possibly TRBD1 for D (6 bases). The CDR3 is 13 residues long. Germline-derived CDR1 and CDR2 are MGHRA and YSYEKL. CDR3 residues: CASSRGQSTKAFF. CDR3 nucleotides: TGCGCCAGTAGCCGCGGACAGTCCACTAAAGCTTTCTTT.

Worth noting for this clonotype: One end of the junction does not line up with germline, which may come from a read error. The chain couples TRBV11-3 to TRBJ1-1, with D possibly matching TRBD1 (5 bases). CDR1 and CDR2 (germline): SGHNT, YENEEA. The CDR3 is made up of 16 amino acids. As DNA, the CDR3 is TGTGCCAGCAGCTTCAAGGGCGCAGGGCTGAACACTGAAGCTCTTTTT. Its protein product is CASSFKGAGLNTEALF.

The CDR3 DNA reads TGTGCCAGCAGCTTAGGGACAGCTAGGAACACTGAAGCTTTCTTT. Residues: CASSLGTARNTEAFF. The rearrangement joins TRBV11-3 to TRBJ1-1; tentative D call: TRBD1 (6 bases). Trimming took off 1 base at V and 1 base at J, with 10 bases between the two ends. The CDR3 sequence is 15 residues long. The germline gives CDR1 SGHNT, CDR2 YENEEA.

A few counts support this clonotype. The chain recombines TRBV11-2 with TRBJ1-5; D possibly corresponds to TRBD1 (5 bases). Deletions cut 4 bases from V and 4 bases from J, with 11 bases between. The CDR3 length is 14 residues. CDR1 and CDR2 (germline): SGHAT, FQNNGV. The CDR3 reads CASSSLQGNQPQHF. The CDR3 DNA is TGTGCCAGCAGCTCGCTTCAGGGAAATCAGCCCCAGCATTTT.

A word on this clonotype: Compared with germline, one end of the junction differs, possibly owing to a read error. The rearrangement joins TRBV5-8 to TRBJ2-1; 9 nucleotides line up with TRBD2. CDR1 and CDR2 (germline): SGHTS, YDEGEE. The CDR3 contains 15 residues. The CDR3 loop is CARSFRIAGADEQFF. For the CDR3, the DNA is TGTGCCAGGAGCTTCAGGATAGCGGGAGCTGATGAGCAGTTCTTC.

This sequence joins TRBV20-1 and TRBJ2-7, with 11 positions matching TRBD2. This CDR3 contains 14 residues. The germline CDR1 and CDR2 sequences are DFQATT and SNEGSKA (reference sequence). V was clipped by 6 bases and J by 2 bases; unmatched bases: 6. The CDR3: CSAPLAGVTYEQYF. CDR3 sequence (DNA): TGCAGTGCGCCACTAGCGGGAGTTACCTACGAGCAGTACTTC.

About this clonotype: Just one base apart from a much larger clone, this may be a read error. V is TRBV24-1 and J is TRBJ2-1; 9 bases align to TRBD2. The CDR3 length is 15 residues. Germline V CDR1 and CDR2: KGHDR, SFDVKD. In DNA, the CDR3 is TGTGCCACCAGTGAAGGTCTAGTAGCGGGAGATGAGCGGTTCTTC. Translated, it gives CATSEGLVAGDERFF.

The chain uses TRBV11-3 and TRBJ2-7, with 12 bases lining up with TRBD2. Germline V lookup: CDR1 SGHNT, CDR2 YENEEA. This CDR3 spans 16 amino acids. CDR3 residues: CASSLGLAGETTLYGV. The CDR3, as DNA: TGTGCCAGCAGCTTAGGACTAGCGGGAGAGACTACCCTCTACGGCGTC.